This T cell receptor (beta chain) originates from a study of T cells in Graves' hyperthyroidism and ophthalmopathy (dated by TCRdb to the late 2010s). General notes on the study: Peripheral blood was collected at initial diagnosis, before any treatment. To identify TCR V-J signatures that set the groups apart, the researchers used a discovery cohort of about a hundred patients, made up of 40 to 45 with Graves' ophthalmopathy and some 56 with stable Graves' hyperthyroidism. Prospective prediction of ophthalmopathy was tested in an independent validation cohort consisting of some 18 hyperthyroidism patients and about 17 patients who later progressed to ophthalmopathy. The 85 to 100 discovery patients were divided at random into training and test sets in a 7:3 ratio. The study also compared thyroid tissue and blood T-cell repertoires from about six Graves' hyperthyroidism patients. After blood sampling, hyperthyroidism patients were treated with methimazole at a starting dose of 30 mg daily, and ophthalmopathy patients were treated with high-dose intravenous methylprednisolone. According to the paper, TCR Vbeta CDR3 sequencing was carried out on about 140 peripheral blood samples, which came from fewer than 50 ophthalmopathy, 80 or so hyperthyroidism and roughly 17 progressor patients.

The CDR3 measures 17 amino acids from cysteine to phenylalanine. The entry retains the CDR3 DNA only, 51 bases that are in frame from base 1. V is trimmed back by 2 bases and J by 5 bases, and the junction contains 10 bases that no gene match accounts for. The germline V gene specifies MGHRA as CDR1 and YSYEKL as CDR2. Turning to this clonotype: It lacks a known antigen. Base qualities are not at hand, and no much larger clone is one base apart.

TCR beta CDR3 regions were amplified from RNA transcripts. The first round of RT-PCR for the TCR CDR3 was performed with the HTBI primer set and the Qiagen OneStep RT-PCR kit. The libraries were constructed in a second round of multiplex PCR and then size-selected and purified. The libraries were sequenced on an Illumina HiSeq2000 using paired-end 100 bp reads. Regarding the original processing steps: SOAPnuke was used to process the raw data, throwing out any read that contained adapters or uncalled bases, had a mean Phred below 15, or lacked an exact constant-primer or identifier match. High-quality paired reads were merged with COPE v1.2.5, and unique nucleotide sequences were defined as clonotypes. MiTCR v1.1 was used to align the clonotypes against IMGT TRBV, TRBD and TRBJ reference segments. Analysis was restricted to V-J combinations with a frequency above 0.0001, which covered just over 98% of repertoires. A TCS score was defined as the ratio of F50 (clonal expansion) to E x V (chaos), with BLOSUM62-based TCRdist applied between CDR3 peptides within each V-J. Welch's t-statistics and random forest reduced several hundred V-J features to 10 to 15, which were used in a naive Bayes classifier (R e1071). TCRdb redid the processing of the public reads, applying fastp at Q25 and MiXCR, and retained in-frame beta chains. Rows are combined by CDR3 protein, so each entry shows the most common genes and DNA. TCRdb, not the original authors, processed these V and J calls. In all, the sample holds around 350,000 distinct CDR3 sequences, and about 19% of those were seen once. The ten largest clones add up to about 4% of the sample.

Stable Graves' hyperthyroidism was defined as no progression to ophthalmopathy during 18 months of follow-up. Hyperthyroidism patients were aged 18 to 65 years and newly diagnosed, with disease duration of less than 2 months. Exclusion was applied to patients with uncontrolled infections, other autoimmune diseases, pregnancy or lactation. Diagnoses were based on clinical symptoms, serum thyroxine and TRAb, thyroid ultrasound and orbital computed tomography. PBMCs were separated from 8 to 10 ml of fresh peripheral blood using Ficoll-Paque density gradient centrifugation. Trizol reagent was used to extract total RNA, and RNA quality was then checked on an Agilent 2100 Bioanalyzer. The investigation overall reported the following: In validation, progression to ophthalmopathy was predicted by the model with around 70% sensitivity and about 72% specificity, a median of about 6 months before onset. Most expanded thyroid clonotypes (frequency above 0.001) were also detected in blood, a finding suggesting that blood repertoires may reflect thyroid immune responses. No statistical method was used to set the sample size in advance, and investigators knew the group allocation. A 13 V-J signature model separated ophthalmopathy from stable hyperthyroidism, with around 91% sensitivity and around 84% specificity in cross-validation and 80%/75% in testing.

Sequencing was performed on blood. The receptor was derived from a young woman with Graves' hyperthyroidism. The V and J segments used are TRBV4-1 and TRBJ2-5, with TRBD1 matching 11 junction bases. The sequenced DNA is TGCGCCAGCAGCCAATGGGCGGGACAGGGGGTTCGGGAGACCCAGTACTTC. It is translated as CASSQWAGQGVRETQYF.